One sample yielded the 8 T cell receptor beta chains listed below, sequenced in a study of cytotoxic CD8 clonotypes in ibrutinib-treated CLL listed by TCRdb under 2021. Receptors were amplified or captured by the immunoSEQ multiplex PCR assay. The clones in this table, taken by TCRdb from immuneACCESS, are in-frame only. Not every clone is retained; where verified, under half of the shortfall comes from an unresolved V gene, and the cause of the rest is unknown. The sample yields more than 110,000 clones; over 75% were counted once. The ten largest clones add up to 7.5% to 8% of the sample. Sequences were derived from PBMCs, sampled after 36 months of ibrutinib treatment. Source of these receptors: a human donor with chronic lymphocytic leukemia.

The chain carries TRBV29-1 and TRBJ2-2, with a possible D match to TRBD1 (5 bases). Trimming removed 6 bases at V and 5 bases at J, with 10 bases between. Germline loops: CDR1 SQVTM, CDR2 ANQGSEA. The CDR3 covers 12 residues. CDR3 coding DNA: TGCAGCGTGGCAGGGTGGACCGGGGAGCTGTTTTTT. It codes for CSVAGWTGELFF.

This chain joins TRBV7-2 and TRBJ1-2, with 7 positions matching TRBD1. V gave up 5 bases and J gave up 14 bases; unmatched junction bases: 17. CDR1 and CDR2 from the germline V gene are SGHTA and FQGNSA. The CDR3 totals 14 residues. As DNA, the CDR3 is TGTGCCAGCAGCGACCAACCGGGACAGCTGGCTACAACCTTC. Its translation is CASSDQPGQLATTF.

The V gene is TRBV6-5, the J gene TRBJ1-2, with D perhaps matching TRBD1 (5 bases). The CDR3 is made up of 13 amino acids. With 5 bases removed from V and 3 bases from J, the gap between germline ends came to 10 bases. Germline values: CDR1 MNHEY, CDR2 SVGAGI. CDR3 nucleotide sequence: TGTGCCAGCAGTCTCTTAGGGGACTATGGCTACACCTTC. As protein: CASSLLGDYGYTF.

The rearrangement uses TRBV25-1 and TRBJ2-1; the D call may be TRBD1 or TRBD2 (5 bases each). With 4 bases removed from V and 4 bases from J, the gap between germline ends came to 11 bases. Germline values: CDR1 MGHDK, CDR2 SYGVNS. This CDR3 comprises 14 residues. CDR3 coding DNA: TGTGCCAGCAGTGTCGGGACCGCATACAATGAGCAGTTCTTC. Translation gives CASSVGTAYNEQFF.

The chain uses TRBV5-1 and TRBJ1-5; no reliable D call. In germline, CDR1 is SGHRS, CDR2 YFSETQ. Trimming shortened V by 0 bases and J by 4 bases, and 8 bases separated the two germline ends. The CDR3 sequence is 14 residues long. The DNA for the CDR3 is TGCGCCAGCAGCTTGGCCGGGAAAAATCAGCCCCAGCATTTT. The encoded protein is CASSLAGKNQPQHF.

The chain is built from TRBV28 and TRBJ1-2; the D is unclear. CDR1 MDHEN and CDR2 SYDVKM come from the germline V gene. The V end lost 5 bases, the J end lost 2 bases, and 21 bases lay between the germline ends. The CDR3 runs to 17 residues. The CDR3: CASSPRGIKGPNYGYTF. In nucleotides, the CDR3 is TGTGCCAGCAGTCCTCGAGGGATCAAGGGTCCAAACTATGGCTACACCTTC.

The CDR3 coding sequence is TGTGCCAGCAGTTTACAGGGGGCAACTGGAAACACCATATATTTT. Residues: CASSLQGATGNTIYF. The chain carries TRBV7-8 and TRBJ1-3; 9 bases fit TRBD1. Trimming removed 6 bases from V and 2 bases from J; junction bases left unmatched: 5. Germline lookup yields CDR1 SGHVS and CDR2 FQNEAQ. The length of the CDR3 is 15 residues.

The CDR3 DNA is TGTGCCAGCAGTGTTAGGTCGGGGAGCACAGATACGCAGTATTTT. It codes for CASSVRSGSTDTQYF. This chain joins TRBV2 and TRBJ2-3, with D perhaps TRBD2 (5 bases). CDR1 SNHLY and CDR2 FYNNEI come from the germline V gene. CDR3 length: 15 residues. The ends were cut back, 4 bases at V and 0 bases at J, with 11 bases in the middle.